Below are 15 T cell receptor beta chains sequenced from a single sample in a study of neurological immune-mediated disorders. TCRdb re-called the 5' RACE reads through MiXCR, storing one row per CDR3 protein. Here the sample spans some 10,000 distinct CDR3 sequences, around 21% being singletons. Sequenced sample: CD8+ T cells from blood. These receptors all come from a woman in her sixties or seventies with HTLV-1-associated myelopathy (HAM/TSP).

The chain combines TRBV12-3 or TRBV12-4 with TRBJ2-1; no clear D gene. The CDR3 has 14 amino acids. V was clipped by 1 base and J by 2 bases, with 6 bases between them. CDR3 DNA sequence: TGTGCCAGCAGTTTAGGCAGTACCTACAATGAGCAGTTCTTC. Residues: CASSLGSTYNEQFF.

In its sample, this clonotype ranks as medium-sized. The rearrangement uses TRBV2 and TRBJ1-1; 8 positions agree with TRBD1. J gave up 6 bases and V 1 base, and 7 bases lay outside the gene matches. The CDR3 is made up of 15 amino acids. Germline lookup yields CDR1 SNHLY and CDR2 FYNNEI. The CDR3 reads CASSEETGDSSEAFF. The CDR3, as DNA: TGTGCCAGCAGTGAAGAGACAGGGGACTCCTCTGAAGCTTTCTTT.

Remarks on this clonotype: Because the CDR3's place on the DNA is in doubt, the DNA is left out and the CDR3 is given as listed by TCRdb. J is TRBJ2-3 and V is TRBV20-1; the table's D call of TRBD2 was not tested on the DNA. Germline CDR1 and CDR2: DFQATT and SNEGSKA (reference sequence). The CDR3 numbers 24 amino acids, ends counted. CDR3 residues: CSAGLGDSALYLCASRIVTDTQYF.

This clonotype was counted many times. The chain combines TRBV20-1 with TRBJ2-7; D assignment may be TRBD1 or TRBD2 (5 bases each). V lost 5 bases, J lost 4 bases, and 18 bases lay in between. The germline CDR1 and CDR2 sequences are DFQATT and SNEGSKA (reference sequence). This CDR3 has 14 residues. CDR3 in DNA: TGCAGTGCTGTACCGGGACCGACCCGTTACGAGCAGTACTTC. Translating gives CSAVPGPTRYEQYF.

There are many counts of this clonotype. V usage is TRBV2 and J usage is TRBJ2-7, with 8 bases fitting TRBD1. J gave up 6 bases and V 5 bases, and 6 bases lay outside the gene matches. Germline V lookup: CDR1 SNHLY, CDR2 FYNNEI. The length of the CDR3 is 13 residues. CDR3: CASSSRTGREQYF. CDR3 DNA: TGTGCCAGCAGTTCTCGGACAGGGCGCGAGCAGTACTTC. The full variable domain, its missing parts supplied by reference TRBV2 and TRBJ2-7, is EPEVTQTPSHQVTQMGQEVILRCVPISNHLYFYWYRQILGQKVEFLVSFYNNEISEKSEIFDDQFSVERPDGSNFTLKIRSTKLEDSAMYFCASSSRTGREQYFGPGTRLTVT.

The rearrangement uses TRBV20-1 and TRBJ1-5; D remains ambiguous. The V gene lost 1 base and the J gene lost 3 bases, with 16 bases spanning the gap. Germline values: CDR1 DFQATT, CDR2 SNEGSKA (reference sequence). The CDR3 extends over 16 amino acids. CDR3 loop: CSARAVLTSSNQPQHF. The CDR3 DNA follows: TGCAGTGCTAGAGCGGTACTAACTTCTTCCAATCAGCCCCAGCATTTT.

In its sample, this clonotype was seen many times. V is TRBV29-1 and J is TRBJ1-2, with D possibly matching TRBD1 (6 bases). V shed 7 bases and J shed 5 bases, with 17 bases lying between them. The CDR3 is 13 amino acids. The germline V gene encodes CDR1 SQVTM and CDR2 ANQGSEA. The CDR3 reads CSAQGRRPYGYTF. The CDR3 DNA is TGCAGCGCACAGGGTCGGAGGCCGTATGGCTACACCTTC.

This clonotype has a count of ten or more. V and J are TRBV7-2 and TRBJ2-1, with TRBD2 matching over 12 bases. The CDR3 is 19 amino acids. Germline assignment: CDR1 SGHTA and CDR2 FQGNSA. V was clipped by 0 bases and J by 8 bases; unmatched bases: 14. CDR3 coding DNA: TGTGCCAGCAGCTTAGCCCTCTTCTATCTAGCGGGGGGGTCCGATGAGCAGTTCTTC. This sequence encodes CASSLALFYLAGGSDEQFF. Looking up the rest from reference TRBV7-2 and TRBJ2-1 gives the full variable domain: GAGVSQSPSNKVTEKGKDVELRCDPISGHTALYWYRQSLGQGLEFLIYFQGNSAPDKSGLPSDRFSAERTGGSVSTLTIQRTQQEDSAVYLCASSLALFYLAGGSDEQFFGPGTRLTVL.

This clonotype showed up many times. This sequence joins TRBV28 and TRBJ1-2; TRBD1 agrees at 12 bases. Germline assignment: CDR1 MDHEN and CDR2 SYDVKM. The CDR3 is 16 amino acids. The junction had 10 bases not matched to a gene; V was cut back by 7 bases and J by 4 bases. The CDR3 DNA follows: TGTGCCAGCACCGGGACAGGGGGCTGGCTCCCCTATGGCTACACCTTC. Its protein is CASTGTGGWLPYGYTF.

This clonotype was found many times. The genes are TRBV20-1 and TRBJ2-1; TRBD1 matches 8 bases. Germline CDR1 is DFQATT and CDR2 is SNEGSKA (reference sequence). Trimming removed 1 base from V and 8 bases from J; junction bases left unmatched: 16. CDR3 length: 17 amino acids. CDR3 in amino acids: CSARAVTGTGGSYEQFF. The CDR3 nucleotides are TGCAGTGCTAGAGCTGTAACCGGGACAGGAGGTTCCTATGAGCAGTTCTTC.

This clonotype is categorized as medium-sized (0.01 to 0.1%). The CDR3 sequence: CASSLDGDTQYF. The CDR3 bases are TGCGCCAGCAGCTTGGATGGAGATACGCAGTATTTT. This chain joins TRBV5-1 and TRBJ2-3; no clear D. The CDR3 is 12 amino acids. V shed 0 bases and J shed 5 bases, with 4 bases lying between them. The V gene's germline CDR1 is SGHRS and CDR2 YFSETQ.

The chain couples TRBV13 to TRBJ1-1; 10 nucleotides align to TRBD1. CDR3 length: 14 amino acids. The germline CDR1 and CDR2 sequences are PRHDT and FYEKMQ (reference sequence). Trimming cost V 5 bases and J 8 bases; bases outside gene matches: 8. CDR3 region: CASSSRDRGQEAFF. For the CDR3, the DNA is TGTGCCAGCAGCAGCCGGGACAGGGGTCAAGAAGCTTTCTTT.

In its sample, this clonotype was seen many times. J is TRBJ2-7 and V is TRBV19; 9 bases fit TRBD1. With 7 bases clipped from V and 3 bases from J, the junction kept 7 bases outside the gene matches. The length of the CDR3 is 14 residues. CDR1 LNHDA and CDR2 SQIVND come from the germline V gene (reference sequence). CDR3 in DNA: TGTGCCAGTAACCCGGGACAGGGTTTCTACGAGCAGTACTTC. Translated, it gives CASNPGQGFYEQYF.

This clonotype was observed at least ten times. The rearrangement links TRBV11-2 to TRBJ2-7; tentatively, D is TRBD1 (6 bases). Germline lookup yields CDR1 SGHAT and CDR2 FQNNGV. The CDR3 has 14 amino acids. V was pared by 5 bases and J by 6 bases, with 17 bases between. The CDR3: CASSLGTSGGEQYF. The CDR3 region has the DNA TGTGCCAGCAGCCTCGGGACAAGTGGAGGCGAGCAGTACTTC.

This clonotype was recorded many times. CDR3 bases: TGTGCCAGCAGCTTAGGCCCAAACCAGCCCCAGCATTTT. Its protein is CASSLGPNQPQHF. This chain connects TRBV7-9 to TRBJ1-5, with D hard to call. The CDR3 contains 13 residues. Germline-derived CDR1 and CDR2 are SEHNR and FQNEAQ (reference sequence). V was cut by 1 base and J by 7 bases, with 8 bases left in between. The full variable domain, in which reference TRBV7-9 and TRBJ1-5 provide the parts outside the CDR3, is DTGVSQNPRHKITKRGQNVTFRCDPISEHNRLYWYRQTLGQGPEFLTYFQNEAQLEKSRLLSDRFSAERPKGSFSTLEIQRTEQGDSAMYLCASSLGPNQPQHFGDGTRLSIL.